Below, 8 T cell receptor beta chains from the same sample are listed, as sequenced in a study of shared clonotypes between healthy human individuals. The protocol was immunoSEQ multiplex PCR, while the TCRdb copy is restricted to in-frame clones and leaves out a portion. The sample lists about 2,500,000 clones, around nine tenths seen once, with more than 0.12% in the top ten. The sample comprised naive CD4+ T cells sorted from blood. Subset in this sample: CD45RA+ positively selected. These receptors all stem from a man between 18 and 35 years old in good health.

The chain links TRBV19 to TRBJ1-6; D remains unclear. V lost 5 bases, J lost 0 bases, and 8 bases lay in between. Per germline, CDR1 LNHDA and CDR2 SQIVND (reference sequence). The CDR3 extends over 15 amino acids. CDR3: CASSSGGSYNSPLHF. The CDR3, as DNA: TGTGCCAGTAGTTCGGGCGGCTCCTATAATTCACCCCTCCACTTT.

About this clone itself: Mismatch with germline at one junction end may stem from a read error. The V and J genes are TRBV5-4 and TRBJ2-3; D not certain. The CDR3 runs 15 residues. Germline V gene data show CDR1 as SGHNT and CDR2 as YYREEE (reference sequence). CDR3 residues: CANSSRSGSTDTQYF. The CDR3 region has the DNA TGTGCCAACAGCTCCCGAAGTGGGAGCACAGATACGCAGTATTTT.

Concerning this clone itself: This specimen includes other DNA sequences encoding the same CDR3. The chain links TRBV5-1 to TRBJ2-7; 7 bases line up with TRBD1. Trimming removed 4 bases from V and 1 base from J; junction bases left unmatched: 5. Looked up from germline, CDR1 is SGHRS and CDR2 is YFSETQ. The CDR3 loop spans 14 amino acids. CDR3 sequence: CASSPGDSSYEQYF. Here the CDR3 DNA reads TGCGCCAGCAGCCCAGGGGACAGTTCCTACGAGCAGTACTTC.

The genes are TRBV30 and TRBJ2-5, with D possibly matching TRBD2 (7 bases). The DNA end is more similar to TRBJ2-7, so the J call may be wrong. The CDR3 runs 13 residues. CDR1 is GTSNPN and CDR2 is SVGIG in the germline V gene (reference sequence). The CDR3 DNA reads as TGTGCCTGGAGCGGGGGGCCACCCTACGAGCAGTACTTC. Amino acid sequence: CAWSGGPPYEQYF.

The chain carries TRBV7-9 and TRBJ1-4; D is possibly TRBD1 (5 bases). The CDR3 is 15 residues long. Germline values: CDR1 SEHNR, CDR2 FQNEAQ (reference sequence). The V gene lost 1 base and the J gene lost 8 bases, with 14 bases spanning the gap. The CDR3 DNA sequence: TGTGCCAGCAGCTTAGTTTCAGGGTCAAGAGAAAAACTGTTTTTT. This translates into CASSLVSGSREKLFF.

The chain couples TRBV18 to TRBJ1-1; D perhaps matches TRBD1 (5 bases). The ends were cut back, 3 bases at V and 6 bases at J, with 11 bases in the middle. The CDR3 is 13 amino acids. Germline CDR1 is KGHSH and CDR2 is LQKENI. CDR3: CASSPGWGAEAFF. The CDR3 DNA reads as TGTGCCAGCTCACCGGGATGGGGCGCTGAAGCTTTCTTT. The full variable domain, completed using reference TRBV18 and TRBJ1-1, is NAGVMQNPRHLVRRRGQEARLRCSPMKGHSHVYWYRQLPEEGLKFMVYLQKENIIDESGMPKERFSAEFPKEGPSILRIQQVVRGDSAAYFCASSPGWGAEAFFGQGTRLTVV.

The chain couples TRBV19 to TRBJ1-6; 7 bases are shared with TRBD1. Unmatched junction bases numbered 8, after V lost 9 bases and J lost 6 bases. The CDR3 length is 14 residues. Germline lookup yields CDR1 LNHDA and CDR2 SQIVND (reference sequence). CDR3 sequence (DNA): TGTGCCAGCGAGAACAGGGGTCGTAATTCACCCCTCCACTTT. Protein: CASENRGRNSPLHF.

The chain uses TRBV6-1 and TRBJ2-7, with D maybe TRBD1 (6 bases). The germline CDR1 and CDR2 sequences are MNHNS and SASEGT. CDR3 length equals 14 residues. Trimming stripped 1 base from V and 8 bases from J, with 15 bases between. CDR3: CASSEDRAMPKQYF. The CDR3 DNA sequence: TGTGCCAGCAGTGAAGACAGGGCGATGCCCAAGCAGTACTTC.